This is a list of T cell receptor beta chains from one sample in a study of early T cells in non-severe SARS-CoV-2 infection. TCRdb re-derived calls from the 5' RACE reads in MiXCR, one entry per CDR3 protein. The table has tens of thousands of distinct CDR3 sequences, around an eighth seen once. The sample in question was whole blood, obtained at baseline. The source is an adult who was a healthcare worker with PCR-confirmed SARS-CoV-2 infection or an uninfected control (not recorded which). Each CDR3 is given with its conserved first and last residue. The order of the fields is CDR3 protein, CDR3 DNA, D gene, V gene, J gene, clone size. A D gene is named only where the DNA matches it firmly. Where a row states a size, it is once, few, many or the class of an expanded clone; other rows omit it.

CDR3 protein: CASSPPRDRGRRSYGYTF; CDR3 DNA: TGTGCCAGCAGTCCACCCCGGGACAGGGGAAGGAGAAGCTATGGCTACACCTTC; D gene: TRBD1; V gene: TRBV28; J gene: TRBJ1-2; clone size: few
CDR3 protein: CASSSTPAQETQYF; CDR3 DNA: TGTGCCAGCAGCTCCACCCCAGCCCAAGAGACCCAGTACTTC; D gene: .; V gene: TRBV7-2; J gene: TRBJ2-5; clone size: few
CDR3 protein: CAISEGTGLQETQYF; CDR3 DNA: TGTGCCATCAGTGAGGGGACAGGGTTACAAGAGACCCAGTACTTC; D gene: TRBD1; V gene: TRBV10-3; J gene: TRBJ2-5; clone size: few
CDR3 protein: CASSPPTVPMNTEAFF; CDR3 DNA: TGTGCCAGCTCACCACCGACGGTTCCGATGAACACTGAAGCTTTCTTT; D gene: .; V gene: TRBV18; J gene: TRBJ1-1; clone size: .
CDR3 protein: CASSFNGGLEQYF; CDR3 DNA: TGTGCCAGCAGTTTTAACGGGGGTTTGGAGCAGTACTTC; D gene: .; V gene: TRBV6-5; J gene: TRBJ2-7; clone size: few
CDR3 protein: CASSTQGYGYTF; CDR3 DNA: TGTGCCAGCAGCACACAGGGATACGGCTACACCTTC; D gene: .; V gene: TRBV7-2; J gene: TRBJ1-2; clone size: few
CDR3 protein: CASSYSRSRTGSYEQYF; CDR3 DNA: TGTGCCAGCAGTTACTCGAGATCCCGGACCGGCTCCTACGAGCAGTACTTC; D gene: .; V gene: TRBV6-6; J gene: TRBJ2-7; clone size: .
CDR3 protein: CASGPDRASTDTQYF; CDR3 DNA: TGTGCCAGCGGACCGGACAGAGCTAGCACAGATACGCAGTATTTT; D gene: .; V gene: TRBV12-3/TRBV12-4; J gene: TRBJ2-3; clone size: .
CDR3 protein: CASSPPTGANEKLFF; CDR3 DNA: TGTGCCAGCTCACCCCCCACAGGGGCCAATGAAAAACTGTTTTTT; D gene: TRBD1; V gene: TRBV18; J gene: TRBJ1-4; clone size: few
CDR3 protein: CASSTTARGVSGYGYTF; CDR3 DNA: TGTGCCAGCAGTACGACAGCACGTGGGGTGTCCGGCTATGGCTACACCTTC; D gene: .; V gene: TRBV6-6; J gene: TRBJ1-2; clone size: .
CDR3 protein: CASSLGGGHNIATNEKLFF; CDR3 DNA: TGTGCCAGCAGCTTAGGCGGGGGACACAACATTGCAACTAATGAAAAACTGTTTTTT; D gene: .; V gene: TRBV11-3; J gene: TRBJ1-4; clone size: few
CDR3 protein: CAIRGNYGYTF; CDR3 DNA: TGTGCCATCAGGGGCAACTATGGCTACACCTTC; D gene: .; V gene: TRBV6-2/TRBV6-3; J gene: TRBJ1-2; clone size: .
CDR3 protein: CASSASGGPREAFF; CDR3 DNA: TGTGCCAGCAGTGCGTCAGGGGGCCCCCGTGAAGCTTTCTTT; D gene: TRBD1; V gene: TRBV25-1; J gene: TRBJ1-1; clone size: many